This T cell receptor (beta chain) was identified in a study of technical replicates of blood from a handful of donors. The CDR3 is 11 amino acids. In germline, CDR1 is MNHEY, CDR2 SVGAGI. Trimming pared 6 bases from V and 3 bases from J, leaving 4 bases between. Here immunoSEQ multiplex PCR was the method, and the copy in TCRdb shows in-frame clones only, minus some. The sample carries around 86,000 clones, 90% to 97% recorded once. This TCR was sampled from a human donor in good health. The J gene is TRBJ2-3, the V gene TRBV6-5; the D is unclear. Sequencing was done on a sample of T cells isolated from PBMCs. Here the CDR3 DNA reads TGTGCCAGCAGACAGACAGATACGCAGTATTTT. This sequence encodes CASRQTDTQYF.